The TCR beta chain described here comes from a study of T cells after yellow fever vaccination. This clonotype has ten or more counts. There are 13 residues in the CDR3. CDR1 is SGHAT, CDR2 FQNNGV, per germline. V was pared by 4 bases and J by 4 bases, with 10 bases between. The authors made TCR cDNA by 5'RACE template switching, adding a universal primer site and UMIs. A single record per CDR3 protein comes from TCRdb applying MiXCR to the 5' RACE reads. The data contain some 550,000 distinct CDR3 sequences, about 19% of them singletons. The sequence came from a man between 25 and 39 years old who received the YFV17D yellow fever vaccine. The sample was PBMCs, taken 15 days after the yellow fever booster vaccination. The V call is TRBV11-2, the J call TRBJ1-2; no clear D. The CDR3: CASSSTLRYGYTF. DNA of the CDR3: TGTGCCAGCAGCTCCACCCTTCGCTATGGCTACACCTTC.